This TCR beta chain was profiled in a study of glioma-infiltrating T cells. Study conclusions and caveats: Above-expected tissue-blood divergence occurred in all gliomas, most in low-grade ones.

About this clonotype itself: The target antigen is unknown.

Using RNA template, CDR3s of TCR alpha and beta were amplified with iRepertoire arm-PCR. From the multiplex PCR reads, TCRdb called clonotypes with MiXCR, one entry per CDR3 protein. The sample shows about 2,500 distinct CDR3 sequences, 60% to 80% of them seen only once. V lost 0 bases to trimming and J lost 1 base, with 8 bases between them. Germline CDR1 is SGHTA and CDR2 is FQGNSA. CDR3 size: 15 residues. The origin of this receptor is a human donor with low-grade glioma or glioblastoma, undergoing nonglioma brain surgery, or in good health (not recorded which). What was sequenced was glioma tissue, nonneoplastic brain tissue, or PBMCs (not recorded which). The V gene is TRBV7-2, the J gene TRBJ2-3; TRBD1 or TRBD2 may be the D gene (5 bases each). The CDR3 bases are TGTGCCAGCAGCTTAGCGCTGGGGGGCACAGATACGCAGTATTTT. Its translation: CASSLALGGTDTQYF. The whole variable domain, filled in from reference TRBV7-2 and TRBJ2-3, reads GAGVSQSPSNKVTEKGKDVELRCDPISGHTALYWYRQSLGQGLEFLIYFQGNSAPDKSGLPSDRFSAERTGGSVSTLTIQRTQQEDSAVYLCASSLALGGTDTQYFGPGTRLTVL.